This T cell receptor beta chain was sequenced in a study of blood T cells in healthy people across ages (dated by TCRdb to 2015 to 2017). Regarding the study in general: Template switching captured roughly one uniquely barcoded TCR beta cDNA molecule per two T cells in model experiments. To track age-related changes in TCR beta repertoire diversity, the study relied on deep sequencing normalized with unique cDNA molecular identifiers. Four age groups were formed from the donors: young (average approximately 15 years), middle-aged (around 37), aged (62) and long-lived (82). For two donors (one aged 18 to 30 and one aged 80 or older), the study analyzed two additional independent replicas of 1 million unique cDNA reads from the same blood draw.

Systemically healthy Caucasian individuals from Russia, 39 in total and aged roughly 6 to 100 years, were included as donors. Each donor gave around 9.5 milliliters of peripheral blood, collected into EDTA-treated Vacutainer tubes. Ficoll-Paque density-gradient centrifugation was used to isolate PBMCs, with at least 6.5 million per sample. Trizol reagent was used to extract total RNA from PBMCs, with at least 6 micrograms per sample. Naive CD45RAhigh/CD27high T cell percentages were measured by flow cytometry on a PBMC aliquot from every donor. The library was obtained by 5' RACE. Sequenced on an Illumina HiSeq 2500. A second PCR of 7 to 11 cycles was performed with a sample-barcoded 5' primer and a J-beta primer mix. A unique molecular identifier was introduced onto each TCR beta cDNA molecule by a template-switch 5' adaptor carrying 12 random nucleotides. At least 3 million CDR3-containing paired-end reads were obtained from each sample. First-strand cDNA was synthesized from all RNA with the Mint cDNA synthesis kit, primed by a TRBC-specific oligonucleotide. Following uracil-DNA glycosylase treatment, a first 18-cycle PCR with universal primers M1SS and BC2_uni_R was performed on all cDNA. The authors processed their data as follows. Normalization of each sample was performed by random selection of 1 million high-quality reads, each carrying a distinct molecular identifier. Instead of being binned into consensus sequences, reads with shared molecular identifiers were discarded. MiTCR, set to a Q25 quality threshold and the strictest error-elimination algorithm, was used for CDR3 identification, clonotype clustering and error correction. Lower-bound total TCR beta diversity was estimated with a nonparametric unseen species model using Euler transformation. TCRdb passed the public sequencing reads through fastp at Q25 and MiXCR, retaining productive beta sequences. CDR3 protein duplicates are merged, each entry listing the most common genes and DNA. For this entry, the V and J calls and clone size follow TCRdb and not the study's own pipeline. The sample table shows about 800,000 distinct CDR3 sequences, and 20% to 30% are seen once. The ten largest clones represent under 4% of the sample.

The paper as a whole reports these results and caveats: The CMV infection status of donors was not known, potentially confounding age-related changes in expanded clonotypes. Total diversity estimates from one million sequenced T cells were considered lower bounds and underestimates. As age increased, observed TCR beta diversity per million T cells dropped in a roughly linear way, and a significant reduction was already evident by age about 36. Conclusive comparison of naive and antigen-experienced compartments was prevented by the profiling of bulk unsorted PBMCs. Observed TCR beta diversity correlated strongly with the percentage of naive T cells measured by flow cytometry. Compared with the aged group, more naive CD4+ T cells, fewer expanded clones and increased TCR diversity were shown by the long-lived group, suggesting age selection.

According to the germline V gene, CDR1 reads SGHTA and CDR2 reads FQGTGA. The CDR3 numbers 13 residues from cysteine through phenylalanine. CDR3 DNA is the only sequence kept; it has 39 bases, read in frame from the first base. Deletion took 4 bases off V and 0 bases off J, with a span of 6 bases between the germline ends. For this clonotype: The antigen it recognizes is unknown. No qualities accompany the bases; no much larger clone lies one base away.

These data were also reused for a study on T cells of mothers and their children. As the second study states: Nine systemically healthy Caucasian individuals served as donors, namely three mothers together with their six children. cDNA synthesis consumed the entire amount of extracted RNA, loaded at approximately 1.4 ug RNA in each 15 ul reaction. In the second PCR, the M1S primer added sample barcodes and 2-4 random nucleotides. Over 9.5 million TCR beta CDR3 reads were obtained for each mother, and millions of reads were obtained for each child. Thymic selection similarly shapes TCR recombination output in related and unrelated pairs, with minor effect from inherited differences. Normalized repertoire overlap was always slightly but never significantly higher in related than unrelated mother-child pairs. No persistent microchimeric T cell clones were found, with a detection sensitivity of approximately 94 clones per million clonotypes. To look for features that set related mother-child pairs apart from unrelated individuals, the researchers ran deep NGS to compare the TCR beta repertoires of mothers and children. On average, the children were approximately 12 +/- 4 years old, while the mothers were approximately 40 +/- 4 years old. Libraries were sequenced on Illumina HiSeq 2000 with 100+100 nt paired-end reads after adapter ligation with NEBNext reagents. Mother and child libraries were prepared a month apart and sequenced in separate runs to prevent cross-contamination. Between about 500,000 and 2,300,000 distinct TCR beta clonotypes were identified per donor. Naive TCR beta clonotypes were estimated from low-frequency clonotypes matched to each donor's FACS-determined naive share, without sorting.

The clonotype comes from a boy aged 5-17 years in good health. Sequencing used blood. Recombination joined TRBV7-3 with TRBJ1-1; no D segment can be confidently identified. The DNA sequence is given as TGTGCCAGCAGCTCAACATTGAACACTGAAGCTTTCTTT. It translates to CASSSTLNTEAFF.